This entry features one TCR beta chain sequence. Antigen: not known. This sample was taken from a study of cytomegalovirus exposure and HLA in healthy donors. Findings and caveats of the study: High specificity and sensitivity for cytomegalovirus status were reported for the classifier.

This CDR3 is 12 amino acids long. Per germline, CDR1 LNHNV and CDR2 YYDKDF (reference sequence). V lost 0 bases, J lost 9 bases, and 8 bases lay in between. In the PCR, 60 Vbeta and 13 Jbeta primers were used. Clones were read by immunoSEQ multiplex PCR, and TCRdb kept only the in-frame ones, dropping some. The sample records about 64,000 clones, 60% to 85% being singletons. This TCR came from a male donor in good health and CMV-seropositive. Source material: PBMCs. The chain combines TRBV15 with TRBJ2-5; TRBD2 might be the D (6 bases). The CDR3 DNA follows: TGTGCCACCAGCAGAGAAGGGGAGGCCCAGTACTTC. It is translated as CATSREGEAQYF.